This TCR beta chain appears in the sequencing data of a study of glioma-infiltrating T cells after dendritic cell vaccination. As for this clone: Its antigen is not identified.

From germline, CDR1 is MGHDK and CDR2 SYGVNS. Deletions cut 4 bases from V and 5 bases from J, with 12 bases between. The CDR3 loop spans 14 amino acids. Study-level points and caveats: Higher pretreatment TIL content predicted longer progression-free time and survival.

Time point described: after dendritic cell vaccination, including at tumor progression/relapse. The table came from immunoSEQ multiplex PCR; TCRdb's copy has only in-frame clones and leaves some out. This table holds fewer than 90,000 clones, under 85% found once. The sequence was obtained from a human donor with glioblastoma. The V call is TRBV25-1, the J call TRBJ2-1; D gene uncertain. The specimen was blood, collected after dendritic cell vaccination. Here the CDR3 DNA reads TGTGCCAGCAGTGGGCCTAGTCCCCACAATGAGCAGTTCTTC. Translation gives CASSGPSPHNEQFF.